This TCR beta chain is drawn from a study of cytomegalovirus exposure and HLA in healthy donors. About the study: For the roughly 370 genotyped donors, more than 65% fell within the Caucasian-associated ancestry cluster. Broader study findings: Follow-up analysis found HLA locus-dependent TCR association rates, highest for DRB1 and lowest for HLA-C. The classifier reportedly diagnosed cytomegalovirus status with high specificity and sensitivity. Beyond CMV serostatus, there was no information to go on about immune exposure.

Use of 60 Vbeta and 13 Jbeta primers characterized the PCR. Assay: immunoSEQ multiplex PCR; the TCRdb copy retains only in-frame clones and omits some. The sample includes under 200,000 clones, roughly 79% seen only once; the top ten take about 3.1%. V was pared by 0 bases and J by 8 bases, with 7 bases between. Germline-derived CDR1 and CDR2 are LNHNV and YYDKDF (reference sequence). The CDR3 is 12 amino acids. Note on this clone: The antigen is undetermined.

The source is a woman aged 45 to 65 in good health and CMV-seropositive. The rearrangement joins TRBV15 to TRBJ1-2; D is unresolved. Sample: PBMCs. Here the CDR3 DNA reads TGTGCCACCAGCAGAGACACCGGGGGCTACACCTTC. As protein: CATSRDTGGYTF.